This T cell receptor beta chain originates from a study of T cell responses to AZD1222 COVID-19 vaccine. Worth noting for this clone: Antigen unknown.

Study-wide results and limits: Nearly half of the spike-specific TCRs reportedly recognize variant regions that carry no mutations. The sample set comprised mostly white British donors with more females, and clonal diversity was possibly underestimated.

Generated by immunoSEQ multiplex PCR, the TCRdb table keeps only in-frame clones and is missing some. The repertoire has some 180,000 clones, 92% of them found once; the top ten carry approximately 1.9%. CDR1 is ENHRY, CDR2 SYGVKD, per germline. CDR3 length: 14 amino acids. Trimming cost V 7 bases and J 6 bases; bases outside gene matches: 8. The receptor was derived from an adult who received the AZD1222 COVID-19 vaccine. Sequencing used peripheral blood, obtained 28 days after the second AZD1222 dose. V usage is TRBV10-3 and J usage is TRBJ2-3; TRBD2 matches at 9 bases. As DNA, the CDR3 is TGTGCCATCAAGGCTAGCGGGGATGGGGATACGCAGTATTTT. This codes for CAIKASGDGDTQYF.